This T cell receptor beta chain is drawn from a study of shared clonotypes between healthy human individuals. Study at large: Three plates each covered CD4 naive and memory; CD8 naive two, CD8 memory one.

Findings and caveats of the study: Naive CD4 clonotypes were shared across several donors at 4% to 5%.

In regard to this clone: Its antigen remains unidentified. The sample contains more than one DNA sequence encoding this CDR3.

TCRdb keeps only in-frame clones here, not all; method: immunoSEQ multiplex PCR. Here the sample spans millions of clones, approximately 94% being singletons. Trimming stripped 1 base from V and 6 bases from J, with 4 bases between. The CDR3 loop spans 12 amino acids. Germline V gene data show CDR1 as SGDLS and CDR2 as YYNGEE. The specimen was naive CD4+ T cells sorted from blood. Subset: CD45RA+ positively selected. J is TRBJ2-2 and V is TRBV9; D is undetermined. This clonotype was obtained from a man between 18 and 29 years old in good health. CDR3 protein: CASSVPPGELFF. As DNA, the CDR3 is TGTGCCAGCAGCGTACCGCCCGGGGAGCTGTTTTTT.